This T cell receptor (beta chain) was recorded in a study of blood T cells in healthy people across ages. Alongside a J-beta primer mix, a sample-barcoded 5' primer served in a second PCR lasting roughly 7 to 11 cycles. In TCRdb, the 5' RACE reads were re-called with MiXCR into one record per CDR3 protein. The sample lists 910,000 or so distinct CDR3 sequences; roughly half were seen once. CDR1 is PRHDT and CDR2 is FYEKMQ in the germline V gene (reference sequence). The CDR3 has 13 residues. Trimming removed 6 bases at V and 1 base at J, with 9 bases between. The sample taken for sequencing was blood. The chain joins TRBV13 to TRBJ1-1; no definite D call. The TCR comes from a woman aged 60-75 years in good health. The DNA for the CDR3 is TGTGCCAGCAGTGTCCGGGAGAACACTGAAGCTTTCTTT. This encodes CASSVRENTEAFF. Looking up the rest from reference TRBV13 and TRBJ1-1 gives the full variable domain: AAGVIQSPRHLIKEKRETATLKCYPIPRHDTVYWYQQGPGQDPQFLISFYEKMQSDKGSIPDRFSAQQFSDYHSELNMSSLELGDSALYFCASSVRENTEAFFGQGTRLTVV.